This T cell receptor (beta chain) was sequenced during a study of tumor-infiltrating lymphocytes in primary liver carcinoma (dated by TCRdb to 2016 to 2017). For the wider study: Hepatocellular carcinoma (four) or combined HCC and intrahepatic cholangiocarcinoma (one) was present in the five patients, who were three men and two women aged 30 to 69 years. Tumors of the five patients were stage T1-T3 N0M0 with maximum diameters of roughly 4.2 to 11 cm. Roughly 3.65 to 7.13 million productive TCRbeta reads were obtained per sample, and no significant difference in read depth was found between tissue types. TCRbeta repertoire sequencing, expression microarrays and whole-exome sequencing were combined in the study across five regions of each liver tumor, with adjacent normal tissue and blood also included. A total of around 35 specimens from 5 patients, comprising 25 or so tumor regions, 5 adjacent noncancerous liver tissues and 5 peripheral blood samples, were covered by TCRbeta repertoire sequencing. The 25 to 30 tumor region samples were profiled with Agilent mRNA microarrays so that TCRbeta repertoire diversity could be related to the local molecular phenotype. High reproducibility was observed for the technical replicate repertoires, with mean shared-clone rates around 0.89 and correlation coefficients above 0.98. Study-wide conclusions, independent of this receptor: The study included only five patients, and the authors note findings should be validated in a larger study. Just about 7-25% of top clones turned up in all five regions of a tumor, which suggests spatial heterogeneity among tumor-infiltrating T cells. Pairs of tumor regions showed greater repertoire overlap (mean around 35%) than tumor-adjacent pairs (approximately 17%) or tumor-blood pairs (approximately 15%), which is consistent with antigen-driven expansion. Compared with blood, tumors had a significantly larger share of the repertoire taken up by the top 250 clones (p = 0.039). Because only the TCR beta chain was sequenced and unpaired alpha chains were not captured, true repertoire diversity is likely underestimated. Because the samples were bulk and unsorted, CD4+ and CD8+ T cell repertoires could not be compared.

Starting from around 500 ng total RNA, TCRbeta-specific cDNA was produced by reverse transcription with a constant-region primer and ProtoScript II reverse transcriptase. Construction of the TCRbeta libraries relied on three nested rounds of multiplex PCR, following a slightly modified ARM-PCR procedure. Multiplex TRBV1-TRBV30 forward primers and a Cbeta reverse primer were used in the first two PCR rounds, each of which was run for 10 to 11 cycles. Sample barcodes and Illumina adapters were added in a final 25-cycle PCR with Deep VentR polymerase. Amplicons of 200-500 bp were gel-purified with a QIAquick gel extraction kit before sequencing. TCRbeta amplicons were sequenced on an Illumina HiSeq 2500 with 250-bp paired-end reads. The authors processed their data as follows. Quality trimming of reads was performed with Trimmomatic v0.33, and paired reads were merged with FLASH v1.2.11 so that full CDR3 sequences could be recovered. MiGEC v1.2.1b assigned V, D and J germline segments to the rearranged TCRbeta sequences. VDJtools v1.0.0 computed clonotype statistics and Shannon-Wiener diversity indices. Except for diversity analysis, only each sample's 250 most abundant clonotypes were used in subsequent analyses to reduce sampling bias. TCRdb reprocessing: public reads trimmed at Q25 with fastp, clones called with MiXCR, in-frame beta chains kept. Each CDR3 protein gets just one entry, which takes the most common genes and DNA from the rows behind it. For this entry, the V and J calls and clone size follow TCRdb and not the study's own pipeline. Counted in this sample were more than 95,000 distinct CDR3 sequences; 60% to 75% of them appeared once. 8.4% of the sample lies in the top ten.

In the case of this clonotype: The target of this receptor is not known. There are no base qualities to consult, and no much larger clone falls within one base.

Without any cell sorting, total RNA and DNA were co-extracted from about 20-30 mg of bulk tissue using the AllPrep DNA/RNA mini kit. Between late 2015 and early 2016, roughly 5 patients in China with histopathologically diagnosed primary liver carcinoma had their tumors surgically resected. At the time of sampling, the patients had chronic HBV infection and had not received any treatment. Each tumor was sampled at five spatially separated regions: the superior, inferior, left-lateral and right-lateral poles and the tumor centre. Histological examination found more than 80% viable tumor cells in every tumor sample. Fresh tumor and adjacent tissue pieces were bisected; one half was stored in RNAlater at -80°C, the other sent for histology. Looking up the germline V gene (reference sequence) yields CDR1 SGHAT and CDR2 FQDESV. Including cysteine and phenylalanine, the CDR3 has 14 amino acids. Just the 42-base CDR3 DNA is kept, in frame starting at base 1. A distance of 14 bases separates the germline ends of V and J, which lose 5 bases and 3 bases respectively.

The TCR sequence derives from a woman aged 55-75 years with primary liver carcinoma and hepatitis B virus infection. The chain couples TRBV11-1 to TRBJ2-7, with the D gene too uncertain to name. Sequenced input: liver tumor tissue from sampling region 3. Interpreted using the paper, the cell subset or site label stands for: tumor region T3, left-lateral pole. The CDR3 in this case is CASSGMRSIYEQYF. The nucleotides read TGTGCCAGCAGCGGGATGAGGTCCATCTACGAGCAGTACTTC. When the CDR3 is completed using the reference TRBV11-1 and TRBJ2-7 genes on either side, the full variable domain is EAEVAQSPRYKITEKSQAVAFWCDPISGHATLYWYRQILGQGPELLVQFQDESVVDDSQLPKDRFSAERLKGVDSTLKIQPAELGDSAMYLCASSGMRSIYEQYFGPGTRLTVT.